Here is one T cell receptor (beta chain) with its context. No antigen is known for it. Sequencing used immunoSEQ multiplex PCR; TCRdb keeps in-frame clones, though not all of them. The sample contains more than 10,000 clones, under 80% of which appear only once. The CDR3 runs 14 residues. Germline V CDR1 and CDR2: SSHAT, FNYEAQ (reference sequence). Deletions cut 9 bases from V and 0 bases from J, with 12 bases between. The sample comes from a study of OX40 agonist ivuxolimab in advanced cancers. Across the whole study: Administration of intravenous ivuxolimab to patients occurred every 2 weeks at 0.01 to 10 mg/kg. Study findings and constraints: Partly responding patients at 0.1-3.0 mg/kg showed some of the smallest clonal expansion.

This chain connects TRBV7-7 to TRBJ2-1, with D perhaps matching TRBD2 (5 bases). The receptor was isolated from an adult with an advanced solid tumor such as melanoma, head and neck, liver or kidney cancer. Material: CD4+ or CD8+ T cells sorted from blood, obtained in a trial of the OX40 agonist ivuxolimab. The CDR3 spells CASRAGSSYNEQFF. DNA of the CDR3: TGTGCCAGTCGCGCTGGGAGCTCCTACAATGAGCAGTTCTTC.